This T cell receptor (beta chain) came from a study of cytomegalovirus exposure and HLA in healthy donors. The primer mix had 60 Vbeta and 13 Jbeta primers. Measured with immunoSEQ multiplex PCR; TCRdb has only the in-frame clones, and not every one. The table has fewer than 80,000 clones, roughly 85% seen once. Germline V gene data show CDR1 as SQVTM and CDR2 as ANQGSEA. V dropped 0 bases and J dropped 10 bases, with 6 bases sitting between them. The CDR3 loop spans 11 amino acids. The sample consisted of PBMCs. This TCR came from a man younger than 45 in good health and CMV-seronegative. The rearrangement uses TRBV29-1 and TRBJ1-4, with D possibly being TRBD1 (6 bases). CDR3 sequence (DNA): TGCAGCGTTGAAGAAGGGGGAAAACTGTTTTTT. It encodes CSVEEGGKLFF.